The following is a T cell receptor (beta chain) sequence with its context. The antigen is unknown. The data belong to a study of shared clonotypes between healthy human individuals. At the level of the study: Per donor, CD8 memory used one plate, CD8 naive used two, CD4 memory used three and CD4 naive used three. Findings and limits, study-wide: Clonotypes that were shared across four donors made up 4% to 6% of naive CD4 clonotypes. Estimated richness values were generally larger in naive subsets than in memory subsets. Sequencing depth was a factor that was expected to affect clonotype sharing among donors.

Terminally differentiated effector memory CD45RA+ cells were excluded from the naive CD8 cells, which were CD45RO-negative and positively selected for CCR7. Profiled with immunoSEQ multiplex PCR; TCRdb holds only in-frame clones, not every one. The sample holds around 2,100,000 clones, about 95% seen once. Deletions cut 5 bases from V and 2 bases from J, with 14 bases between. The CDR3 is 15 residues long. Germline values: CDR1 SGHRS, CDR2 YFSETQ. This TCR was recovered from a man aged 18-30 years in good health. Source material: naive CD8+ T cells sorted from blood. The chain uses TRBV5-1 and TRBJ2-1; D is possibly TRBD2 (5 bases). The chain's CDR3 is CASRPRTAPYNEQFF. The CDR3 coding sequence is TGCGCCAGCAGGCCTAGGACTGCACCCTACAATGAGCAGTTCTTC.